Below, 10 T cell receptor beta chains from the same sample are listed, as sequenced in a study of blood T cell repertoires in COVID-19. Produced via immunoSEQ multiplex PCR; TCRdb's table is partial and in-frame only. The sample comprises tens of thousands of clones, less than 85% of which are singletons, and less than 15% rests with the top ten. Sequences were obtained from peripheral blood. Receptor source: a human donor in a cohort sampled during active COVID-19.

V is TRBV28 and J is TRBJ1-1, with a possible D match to TRBD1 (6 bases). V was trimmed by 5 bases and J by 1 base, leaving 8 bases between them. Germline-derived CDR1 and CDR2 are MDHEN and SYDVKM. The CDR3 is 13 amino acids. As DNA, the CDR3 is TGTGCCAGCAGTCAGGGGCGGAACACTGAAGCTTTCTTT. Translated: CASSQGRNTEAFF.

The V gene is TRBV4-1, the J gene TRBJ2-7, with 9 bases matching TRBD1. V dropped 1 base and J dropped 9; count of bases not matched to a gene: 10. The CDR3 is 15 amino acids. Looked up from germline, CDR1 is MGHRA and CDR2 is YSYEKL. The CDR3 spells CASSQGADRGFGQYF. CDR3 nucleotide sequence: TGCGCCAGCAGCCAAGGGGCGGACAGGGGTTTTGGGCAGTACTTC.

This sequence joins TRBV2 and TRBJ2-7; D remains unclear. This CDR3 contains 16 residues. V was pared by 3 bases and J by 2 bases, with 17 bases between. Germline V lookup: CDR1 SNHLY, CDR2 FYNNEI. For the CDR3, the DNA is TGTGCCAGCAGTGATCATTTCAACCACCCAGCCTACGAGCAGTACTTC. Protein: CASSDHFNHPAYEQYF.

The chain uses TRBV19 and TRBJ1-5; no firm D call. This CDR3 spans 14 amino acids. The ends were cut back, 1 base at V and 4 bases at J, with 8 bases in the middle. Germline CDR1 reads LNHDA; CDR2 reads SQIVND (reference sequence). The CDR3 DNA follows: TGTGCCAGTAGTATAGGGCCCCCGAATCAGCCCCAGCATTTT. It yields the protein CASSIGPPNQPQHF.

This chain connects TRBV28 to TRBJ1-5; tentative D call: TRBD1 (5 bases). In germline, CDR1 is MDHEN, CDR2 SYDVKM. The CDR3 length is 14 residues. With 3 bases removed from V and 5 bases from J, the gap between germline ends came to 11 bases. This CDR3 is CASSLYRIDQPQHF. The CDR3 nucleotides are TGTGCCAGCAGTTTGTACAGGATTGATCAGCCCCAGCATTTT.

The gene calls are TRBV10-3 and TRBJ2-4; TRBD1 matches 9 bases. V lost 6 bases to trimming and J lost 6 bases; unmatched junction nucleotides: 0. The CDR3 is 12 amino acids. Germline V gene data show CDR1 as ENHRY and CDR2 as SYGVKD. The CDR3 nucleotides are TGTGCCATCAGGGGACAGGGAAACATTCAGTACTTC. Its translation is CAIRGQGNIQYF.

The V gene is TRBV5-1, the J gene TRBJ2-7; 12 bases align to TRBD2. This CDR3 has 16 amino acids. The junction had 3 bases not matched to a gene; V was cut back by 2 bases and J by 0 bases. CDR1 and CDR2 from the germline V gene are SGHRS and YFSETQ. The CDR3: CASSLSSGGASYEQYF. The CDR3 region has the DNA TGCGCCAGCAGCTTATCTAGCGGGGGGGCCTCCTACGAGCAGTACTTC.

The chain employs TRBV25-1 and TRBJ1-6; D is uncertain. Trimming pared 1 base from V and 0 bases from J, leaving 10 bases between. The CDR3 extends over 17 amino acids. Germline lookup yields CDR1 MGHDK and CDR2 SYGVNS. The CDR3, as DNA: TGTGCCAGCAGTGAATTCTCGAAGAGCTCCTATAATTCACCCCTCCACTTT. It codes for CASSEFSKSSYNSPLHF.

The chain joins TRBV3-1 (or the pseudogene TRBV3-2) to TRBJ2-3; D uncertain. The CDR3 runs 13 residues. V shed 1 base and J shed 6 bases, with 8 bases lying between them. Germline CDR1 and CDR2: LGHDT and YNNKEL (reference sequence). The CDR3 protein is CASSQGLSDTQYF. CDR3 DNA sequence: TGTGCCAGCAGCCAAGGTTTATCTGATACGCAGTATTTT.

The CDR3 region has the DNA TGTGCCAGCAGTTACGACAGGTCACCCGCTTTCTTT. Translated, it gives CASSYDRSPAFF. The chain joins TRBV28 to TRBJ1-1; a weak D match, TRBD1 (6 bases). Looked up from germline, CDR1 is MDHEN and CDR2 is SYDVKM. The V gene lost 4 bases and the J gene lost 11 bases, with 14 bases spanning the gap. The CDR3 is made up of 12 amino acids.